Below, one T cell receptor beta chain is given with its context. The entry originates in a study of technical replicates of blood from several donors. Using immunoSEQ multiplex PCR, the repertoire was profiled, and TCRdb retains in-frame clones only, with some absent. The sample yields 75,000 to 100,000 clones, roughly 96% seen once. V dropped 1 base and J dropped 0; count of bases not matched to a gene: 4. Looked up from germline, CDR1 is SGHRS and CDR2 is YFSETQ. This CDR3 region has 16 residues. What was sequenced was T cells isolated from PBMCs. The chain carries TRBV5-1 and TRBJ2-3; 8 bases align to TRBD2. This TCR came from a human donor in good health. CDR3 sequence reads: CASSLLAGISTDTQYF. CDR3 nucleotide sequence: TGCGCCAGCAGCTTGCTAGCGGGTATCAGCACAGATACGCAGTATTTT.